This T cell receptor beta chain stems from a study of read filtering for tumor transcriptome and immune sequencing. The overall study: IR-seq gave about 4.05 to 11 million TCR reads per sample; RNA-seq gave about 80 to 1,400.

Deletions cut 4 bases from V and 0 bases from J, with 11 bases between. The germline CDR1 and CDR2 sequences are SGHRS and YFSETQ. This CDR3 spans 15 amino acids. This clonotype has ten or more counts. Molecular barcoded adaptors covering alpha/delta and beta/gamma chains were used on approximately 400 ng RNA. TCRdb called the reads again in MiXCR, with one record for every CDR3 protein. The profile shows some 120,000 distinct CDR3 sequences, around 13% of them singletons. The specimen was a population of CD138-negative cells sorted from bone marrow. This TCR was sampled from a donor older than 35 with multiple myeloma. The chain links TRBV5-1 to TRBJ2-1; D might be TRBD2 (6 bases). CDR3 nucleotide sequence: TGCGCCAGCAGCCTGACTAGAAGCTCCTACAATGAGCAGTTCTTC. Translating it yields CASSLTRSSYNEQFF.